This paragraph reports one T cell receptor beta chain. Its antigen is still unknown. The sample is drawn from a study of molecular identifiers for immune sequencing clone quantification. Study results and caveats: Whereas clones above 20 RNA copies held under 1% of naive-cell molecules, they held over 98% of effector molecules.

CDR3 length: 14 residues. Germline values: CDR1 DFQATT, CDR2 SNEGSKA (reference sequence). Unmatched junction bases numbered 9, after V lost 6 bases and J lost 2 bases. As previously described, bulk TCR libraries were made using listed TCR primers. TCRdb redid the calling of the PCR reads with MiXCR, one entry per CDR3 protein. Of nearly 650,000 distinct CDR3 sequences in the sample, about 25% were seen once. Sequencing was carried out using naive CD8+ T cells from blood, with Jurkat cell RNA spiked in. Noted subset: FACS-sorted CD8+CD4-CCR7+CD45RA+ naive T cells. V is TRBV20-1 and J is TRBJ2-7; TRBD1 aligns across 8 bases. The clonotype comes from a human donor in good health. Some libraries in this study had Jurkat cell RNA spiked in. CDR3 loop: CSAADRGVPYEQYF. The CDR3 region has the DNA TGCAGTGCCGCCGACAGGGGAGTACCCTACGAGCAGTACTTC.